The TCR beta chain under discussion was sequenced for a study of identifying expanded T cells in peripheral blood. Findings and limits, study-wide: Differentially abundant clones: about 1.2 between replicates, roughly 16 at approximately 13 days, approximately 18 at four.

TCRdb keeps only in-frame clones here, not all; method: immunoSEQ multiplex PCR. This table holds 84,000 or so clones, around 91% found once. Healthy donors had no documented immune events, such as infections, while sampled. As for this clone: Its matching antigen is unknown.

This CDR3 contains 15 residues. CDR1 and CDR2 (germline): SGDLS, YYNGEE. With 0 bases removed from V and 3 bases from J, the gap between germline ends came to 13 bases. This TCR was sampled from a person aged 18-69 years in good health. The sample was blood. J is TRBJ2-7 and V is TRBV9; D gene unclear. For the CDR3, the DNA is TGTGCCAGCAGCGTAGCTTCTACTCCCGTCTACGAGCAGTACTTC. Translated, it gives CASSVASTPVYEQYF. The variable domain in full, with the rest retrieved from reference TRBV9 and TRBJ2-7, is DSGVTQTPKHLITATGQRVTLRCSPRSGDLSVYWYQQSLDQGLQFLIQYYNGEERAKGNILERFSAQQFPDLHSELNLSSLELGDSALYFCASSVASTPVYEQYFGPGTRLTVT.